These 24 T cell receptor beta chains were all obtained from the same sample, sequenced in a study of shared T cell receptors in the human thymus. Sequencing was performed with immunoSEQ multiplex PCR; in TCRdb, only in-frame clones are kept and a portion is missing. Here the sample spans some 700,000 clones, 70% to 90% being singletons. The data also belong to a second study, concerning human thymus T cells.

Sequences were obtained from thymocytes. The receptors here all came from a girl less than two years old with a congenital heart defect.

The sample holds one count of this clone. Likely a read error: the CDR3 ends without its conserved phenylalanine or tryptophan. It is unclear where the CDR3 begins or ends on the DNA, so no DNA is shown, and the CDR3 is as TCRdb lists it. The rearrangement links TRBV14 to TRBJ2-3; the D call of TRBD1 is as the table states it, not checked on the DNA. The CDR3 has 11 amino acids, counting both end residues. From germline, CDR1 is SGHDN and CDR2 FVKESK. The CDR3 spells CASILVGQGMV.

The chain's CDR3 is CAWVPMTVAPVCLDYEQYF. DNA for the CDR3: TGTGCCTGGGTACCGATGACAGTAGCACCGGTTTGCCTCGACTACGAGCAGTACTTC. The chain combines TRBV30 with TRBJ2-7, with D perhaps TRBD1 (5 bases). CDR1 GTSNPN and CDR2 SVGIG come from the germline V gene (reference sequence). The V gene lost 5 bases and the J gene lost 3 bases, with 32 bases spanning the gap. This CDR3 region has 19 residues.

The V and J genes are TRBV18 and TRBJ1-1; 9 bases fit TRBD1. The germline V gene has CDR1 KGHSH and CDR2 LQKENI. After removal of 5 bases from V and 10 bases from J, the junction contained 2 bases not matched to a gene. The CDR3 extends over 11 amino acids. CDR3 coding DNA: TGTGCCAGCTCAACGGACAGGGGAGCTTTCTTT. Translation: CASSTDRGAFF.

This chain links TRBV5-4 with TRBJ1-1, with D possibly being TRBD1 (5 bases). V was clipped by 9 bases and J by 4 bases, with 19 bases between them. The germline V gene has CDR1 SGHNT and CDR2 YYREEE (reference sequence). The length of the CDR3 is 14 residues. CDR3 amino acids: CATALYRNSTEAFF. For the CDR3, the DNA is TGTGCCACCGCCTTATACAGGAACAGCACTGAAGCTTTCTTT. The complete variable domain, with remaining parts taken from reference TRBV5-4 and TRBJ1-1, reads ETGVTQSPTHLIKTRGQQVTLRCSSQSGHNTVSWYQQALGQGPQFIFQYYREEENGRGNFPPRFSGLQFPNYSSELNVNALELDDSALYLCATALYRNSTEAFFGQGTRLTVV.

The rearrangement joins TRBV19 to TRBJ2-2, with TRBD1 matching over 7 bases. The CDR3 length is 14 residues. Per germline, CDR1 LNHDA and CDR2 SQIVND (reference sequence). V shed 3 bases, J shed 3 bases, and the junction held 1 base outside the gene matches. The CDR3 coding sequence is TGTGCCAGTAGTATCGACAGGGACACCGGGGAGCTGTTTTTT. Protein product: CASSIDRDTGELFF.

The gene calls are TRBV7-9 and TRBJ1-2; 7 bases are shared with TRBD1. Germline V gives CDR1 SEHNR, CDR2 FQNEAQ (reference sequence). Trimming at V came to 5 bases and at J to 1 base, leaving 1 base not matched to a gene. CDR3 size: 13 residues. The CDR3: CASSGTVNYGYTF. The CDR3 region has the DNA TGTGCCAGCAGCGGGACAGTTAACTATGGCTACACCTTC.

This clone occurred once. The chain links TRBV9 to TRBJ1-2, with D unresolved. With 4 bases removed from V and 8 bases from J, the gap between germline ends came to 18 bases. This CDR3 has 14 amino acids. Germline-derived CDR1 and CDR2 are SGDLS and YYNGEE. In nucleotides, the CDR3 is TGTGCCAGCAGCCCACGGAGTGAAGAGAACGGCTACACCTTC. Translating it yields CASSPRSEENGYTF.

This clone is a singleton in its sample. V and J are TRBV28 and TRBJ1-1, with TRBD1 matching over 8 bases. The CDR3 loop spans 19 amino acids. Trimming cost V 0 bases and J 7 bases; bases outside gene matches: 19. The germline V gene encodes CDR1 MDHEN and CDR2 SYDVKM. CDR3 coding DNA: TGTGCCAGCAGTTTATGGCCCCCCGGGACAGGCTCTGACCCATTTGAAGCTTTCTTT. This encodes CASSLWPPGTGSDPFEAFF. Variable domain in full (rest from reference TRBV28 and TRBJ1-1): DVKVTQSSRYLVKRTGEKVFLECVQDMDHENMFWYRQDPGLGLRLIYFSYDVKMKEKGDIPEGYSVSREKKERFSLILESASTNQTSMYLCASSLWPPGTGSDPFEAFFGQGTRLTVV.

The chain links TRBV28 to TRBJ1-2; 8 bases fit TRBD1. Germline CDR1 reads MDHEN; CDR2 reads SYDVKM. The CDR3 consists of 16 residues. J gave up 4 bases and V 5 bases, and 12 bases lay outside the gene matches. The CDR3 DNA sequence: TGTGCCAGCAGTGTCCCGGACAGGGCAAGAGGCTATGGCTACACCTTC. Encoded protein: CASSVPDRARGYGYTF.

This rearrangement joins TRBV7-2 to TRBJ1-2; D might be TRBD1 (6 bases). The ends were cut back, 4 bases at V and 4 bases at J, with 16 bases in the middle. CDR1 and CDR2 from the germline V gene are SGHTA and FQGNSA. The CDR3 is 15 amino acids. CDR3 protein: CASSSPLGALYGYTF. DNA of the CDR3: TGTGCCAGCAGCTCCCCTTTGGGGGCTCTCTATGGCTACACCTTC.

The V call is TRBV2, the J call TRBJ1-1; 7 positions match TRBD1. The germline gives CDR1 SNHLY, CDR2 FYNNEI. The CDR3 is 15 residues long. Losses at the gene ends were 4 bases for V and 3 bases for J; bases not matched to a gene: 8. The CDR3 reads CASSGNSGQHTEAFF. CDR3 nucleotide sequence: TGTGCCAGCAGTGGGAACTCGGGACAGCACACTGAAGCTTTCTTT.

The chain uses TRBV19 and TRBJ1-2; 10 bases match TRBD1. Looked up from germline, CDR1 is LNHDA and CDR2 is SQIVND (reference sequence). This CDR3 is 15 amino acids long. The V gene end was trimmed by 3 bases and the J gene end by 9 bases; junction bases not matched to a gene: 10. The CDR3 loop is CASSMGQGYGLSYTF. Written as DNA, the CDR3 is TGTGCCAGTAGTATGGGACAGGGGTATGGGTTAAGCTACACCTTC.

The chain joins TRBV7-2 to TRBJ1-1, with 7 positions matching TRBD1. CDR1 and CDR2 (germline): SGHTA, FQGNSA. V was clipped by 2 bases and J by 5 bases; unmatched bases: 17. The CDR3 contains 18 residues. CDR3: CASSLNPGQRREKTEAFF. In DNA form, the CDR3 reads TGTGCCAGCAGCTTAAACCCGGGACAGCGGAGGGAAAAAACTGAAGCTTTCTTT.

The chain is built from TRBV21-1 and TRBJ2-7; the table's D call, TRBD1, has no DNA check behind it. TRBV21-1 counts as a pseudogene. The CDR3 spans 20 residues. The DNA for the CDR3 is TGTGCCAGCAGCAAAATCCCTTGGGGTAAGCGGCCAGGGGCCTCCTACGAGCAGTACTTC. Translating it yields CASSKIPWGKRPGASYEQYF.

This chain connects TRBV19 to TRBJ2-7, with D tentatively TRBD1 (6 bases). V dropped 5 bases and J dropped 3 bases, with 17 bases sitting between them. From germline, CDR1 is LNHDA and CDR2 SQIVND (reference sequence). The CDR3 loop spans 15 amino acids. The CDR3 DNA is TGTGCCAGTAGTCTTCAGGGGAGCCTATTCTACGAGCAGTACTTC. Its protein product is CASSLQGSLFYEQYF.

V usage is TRBV27 and J usage is TRBJ2-7, with 7 bases that match TRBD2. CDR1 is MNHEY and CDR2 is SMNVEV in the germline V gene (reference sequence). The CDR3 totals 14 residues. Unmatched junction bases numbered 4, after V lost 4 bases and J lost 1 base. In nucleotides, the CDR3 is TGTGCCAGCAGTTCGACTAGCCTATCCTACGAGCAGTACTTC. The encoded protein is CASSSTSLSYEQYF.

The chain links TRBV19 to TRBJ1-1; D is unclear. V was pared by 3 bases and J by 0 bases, with 5 bases between. Germline V gene lookup returns CDR1 LNHDA and CDR2 SQIVND (reference sequence). The CDR3 spans 13 residues. The CDR3 region has the DNA TGTGCCAGTAGTATTATGTTGAACACTGAAGCTTTCTTT. Residues: CASSIMLNTEAFF. Complete variable domain (other parts from reference TRBV19 and TRBJ1-1): DGGITQSPKYLFRKEGQNVTLSCEQNLNHDAMYWYRQDPGQGLRLIYYSQIVNDFQKGDIAEGYSVSREKKESFPLTVTSAQKNPTAFYLCASSIMLNTEAFFGQGTRLTVV.

The rearrangement uses TRBV7-2 and TRBJ1-2; D uncertain. Trimming took 4 bases from V and 4 from J, leaving 13 bases between them. Germline V lookup: CDR1 SGHTA, CDR2 FQGNSA. The CDR3 runs 14 residues. CDR3: CASSSEGSPYGYTF. CDR3 nucleotides: TGTGCCAGCAGCTCTGAGGGTAGCCCCTATGGCTACACCTTC.

The DNA of the CDR3 is TGTGCCATCAAAACAGGAAGAGAGACCCAGTACTTC. It yields the protein CAIKTGRETQYF. The genes are TRBV10-3 and TRBJ2-5, with a weak D call TRBD1 (5 bases). The CDR3 is made up of 12 amino acids. In germline, CDR1 is ENHRY, CDR2 SYGVKD. Deletions cut 7 bases from V and 4 bases from J, with 10 bases between.

The chain employs TRBV7-9 and TRBJ1-2; D ambiguous. Between the trimmed V and J ends, which lost 3 bases and 0 bases, there was a span of 8 bases. The CDR3 contains 14 residues. Germline lookup yields CDR1 SEHNR and CDR2 FQNEAQ (reference sequence). In DNA form, the CDR3 reads TGTGCCAGCAGCTTGGGGAGCGCTAACTATGGCTACACCTTC. It translates to CASSLGSANYGYTF.

This clone has more than one count but fewer than ten. This rearrangement joins TRBV28 to TRBJ1-5; 9 nucleotides agree with TRBD1. Germline CDR1 and CDR2: MDHEN and SYDVKM. The CDR3 loop spans 17 amino acids. Germline trimming cut 4 bases from V and 7 bases from J; bases unmatched to any gene: 14. Here the CDR3 DNA reads TGTGCCAGCAGTTCTCACTCCCACAGGGGGCTGGGGCAGCCCCAGCATTTT. Amino acid sequence: CASSSHSHRGLGQPQHF.

This chain connects TRBV5-1 to TRBJ1-1; D may be TRBD1 (6 bases). The CDR3 is 17 amino acids. CDR1 SGHRS and CDR2 YFSETQ come from the germline V gene. The ends were cut back, 0 bases at V and 2 bases at J, with 17 bases in the middle. CDR3 nucleotide sequence: TGCGCCAGCAGCTTGGTGACGTACAGGGACCCAAACACTGAAGCTTTCTTT. As protein: CASSLVTYRDPNTEAFF.

The gene calls are TRBV7-9 and TRBJ2-1; D uncertain. The CDR3 runs to 11 residues. Trimming took 0 bases from V and 10 from J, leaving 4 bases between them. CDR1 SEHNR and CDR2 FQNEAQ come from the germline V gene (reference sequence). CDR3 protein: CASSLASEQFF. The CDR3 DNA follows: TGTGCCAGCAGCTTAGCTTCAGAGCAGTTCTTC.

CDR3 sequence: CASSGRTGDSYEQYF. The CDR3 DNA is TGTGCCAGCAGCGGGCGGACAGGGGACTCCTACGAGCAGTACTTC. V gene TRBV9 combines with J gene TRBJ2-7, with 9 nucleotides matching TRBD1. This CDR3 has 15 residues. V trimming: 3 bases; J trimming: 0 bases; junction bases outside the gene matches: 4. The germline V gene encodes CDR1 SGDLS and CDR2 YYNGEE.